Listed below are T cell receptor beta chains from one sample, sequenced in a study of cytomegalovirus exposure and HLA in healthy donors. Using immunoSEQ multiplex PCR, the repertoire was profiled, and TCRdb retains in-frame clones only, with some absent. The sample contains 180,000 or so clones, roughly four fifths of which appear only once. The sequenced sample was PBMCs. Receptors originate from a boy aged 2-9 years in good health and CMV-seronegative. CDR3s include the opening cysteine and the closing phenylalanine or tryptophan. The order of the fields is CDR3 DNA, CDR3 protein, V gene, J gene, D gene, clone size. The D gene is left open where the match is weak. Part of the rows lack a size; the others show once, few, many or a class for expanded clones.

cdr3_nt: TGCGCCAGCAGCTTGGATGGGGAGCCCACCGGGGAGCTGTTTTTT
cdr3_aa: CASSLDGEPTGELFF
v_call: TRBV5-1
j_call: TRBJ2-2
d_call: NA
clone_size: NA

cdr3_nt: TGTGCCAGCAGTGAAGCATTAGCGGGGGGCTACACCGGGGAGCTGTTTTTT
cdr3_aa: CASSEALAGGYTGELFF
v_call: TRBV2
j_call: TRBJ2-2
d_call: TRBD2
clone_size: NA

cdr3_nt: TGTGCCAGCAGCAAGCGACAGGATTACTACGAGCAGTACTTC
cdr3_aa: CASSKRQDYYEQYF
v_call: TRBV7-6
j_call: TRBJ2-7
d_call: NA
clone_size: NA

cdr3_nt: TGTGCCAGCAGCATAGGAGGGTCAGATGGCTACACCTTC
cdr3_aa: CASSIGGSDGYTF
v_call: TRBV5-4
j_call: TRBJ1-2
d_call: NA
clone_size: NA

cdr3_nt: TGTGCCAGCAGTTCGACAGGGGTCCAGCCCCAGCATTTT
cdr3_aa: CASSSTGVQPQHF
v_call: TRBV7-2
j_call: TRBJ1-5
d_call: TRBD1
clone_size: few

cdr3_nt: TGTGCCAGCAGCTGGCTAGCGGGGGGGTACACAGATACGCAGTATTTT
cdr3_aa: CASSWLAGGYTDTQYF
v_call: TRBV7-2
j_call: TRBJ2-3
d_call: TRBD2
clone_size: NA

cdr3_nt: TGTGCCAGCAGCTTAGTGCAGGGTGGCTACACCTTC
cdr3_aa: CASSLVQGGYTF
v_call: TRBV7-8
j_call: TRBJ1-2
d_call: NA
clone_size: NA

cdr3_nt: TGTGCCAGCTCACTTTGGGAGGGAGGCTCCACTGAAGCTTTCTTT
cdr3_aa: CASSLWEGGSTEAFF
v_call: TRBV18
j_call: TRBJ1-1
d_call: NA
clone_size: NA

cdr3_nt: TGCGCCAGCAGCCAAGATGTTAACGACAGGGGGGAAAACATTCAGTACTTC
cdr3_aa: CASSQDVNDRGENIQYF
v_call: TRBV4-3
j_call: TRBJ2-4
d_call: TRBD1
clone_size: NA

cdr3_nt: TGCGCCAGCAGCCAAGGCGACAGATCCCCTTACGAGCAGTACTTC
cdr3_aa: CASSQGDRSPYEQYF
v_call: TRBV4-1
j_call: TRBJ2-7
d_call: NA
clone_size: NA

cdr3_nt: TGTGCCAGCAGCTCCGGGACAGCCTTGAACACTGAAGCTTTCTTT
cdr3_aa: CASSSGTALNTEAFF
v_call: TRBV5-8
j_call: TRBJ1-1
d_call: TRBD1
clone_size: NA

cdr3_nt: TGTGCCAGCAGTGATGGCCCAGCAGATACGCAGTATTTT
cdr3_aa: CASSDGPADTQYF
v_call: TRBV2
j_call: TRBJ2-3
d_call: NA
clone_size: NA

cdr3_nt: TGCGCCAGCAGCTTTAGGGGACAGGGACGGACCTACGAGCAGTACTTC
cdr3_aa: CASSFRGQGRTYEQYF
v_call: TRBV5-1
j_call: TRBJ2-7
d_call: TRBD1
clone_size: NA

cdr3_nt: TGCGCCAGCAGCCAAGGGGCAGGGGGCGGTCAAAAACTGTTTTTT
cdr3_aa: CASSQGAGGGQKLFF
v_call: TRBV4-3
j_call: TRBJ1-4
d_call: TRBD1
clone_size: NA

cdr3_nt: TGTGCCAGCTCCCCCGAGCGGGGGGGGTACGAGCAGTACTTC
cdr3_aa: CASSPERGGYEQYF
v_call: TRBV7-2
j_call: TRBJ2-7
d_call: TRBD2
clone_size: NA